Below, 18 T cell receptor beta chains from the same sample are listed, as sequenced in a study of blood T cell repertoires in COVID-19. The method was immunoSEQ multiplex PCR; TCRdb's version includes in-frame clones alone and lacks a portion of them. The table lists 340,000 or so clones, 80% to 90% of them singletons. The specimen was PBMCs or T cells enriched from blood (not recorded which). These receptor sequences come from a woman in her thirties or forties with acute COVID-19.

V gene TRBV27 combines with J gene TRBJ1-1; 9 bases map to TRBD1. The CDR3 contains 15 residues. Germline loops: CDR1 MNHEY, CDR2 SMNVEV (reference sequence). V lost 6 bases and J lost 4; bases outside the gene matches: 9. This CDR3 is CASSKTGGRGTEAFF. CDR3 nucleotide sequence: TGTGCCAGCAGCAAAACAGGGGGCCGGGGCACTGAAGCTTTCTTT.

The rearrangement links TRBV6-5 to TRBJ1-4, with unresolved D. The CDR3 runs to 12 residues. V was shortened by 6 bases and J by 4 bases, with 6 bases between the two germline ends. Per the germline V gene, CDR1 is MNHEY and CDR2 is SVGAGI. CDR3 sequence reads: CASSGNNEKLFF. The CDR3 DNA is TGTGCCAGCAGCGGGAATAATGAAAAACTGTTTTTT.

The chain combines TRBV6-2 or TRBV6-3 with TRBJ1-5; D call uncertain. V was pared by 2 bases and J by 2 bases, with 7 bases between. CDR3 length: 14 residues. The germline V gene encodes CDR1 MNHEY and CDR2 SVGEGT. The CDR3 bases are TGTGCCAGCAGTTACCTAAGTGGCAATCAGCCCCAGCATTTT. This gives the protein CASSYLSGNQPQHF.

The J gene is TRBJ2-3, the V gene TRBV28; TRBD2 aligns across 7 bases. The CDR3 contains 14 residues. Trimming took 8 bases from V and 3 from J; bases not matched to a gene: 8. Germline V CDR1 and CDR2: MDHEN, SYDVKM. CDR3 in amino acids: CASLSGQGTDTQYF. The DNA for the CDR3 is TGTGCCAGCCTTAGCGGGCAAGGGACAGATACGCAGTATTTT.

This chain joins TRBV9 and TRBJ1-4, with D possibly being TRBD1 (5 bases). This CDR3 is built from 15 residues. The germline gives CDR1 SGDLS, CDR2 YYNGEE. Trimming left V 3 bases short and J 2 bases short, with 11 bases between. The CDR3 loop reads CASSALGGTNEKLFF. Written as DNA, the CDR3 is TGTGCCAGCAGCGCCCTCGGGGGGACTAATGAAAAACTGTTTTTT.

The gene calls are TRBV5-8 and TRBJ2-3; 14 nucleotides align to TRBD2. The CDR3 contains 16 residues. Germline-derived CDR1 and CDR2 are SGHTS and YDEGEE. With 4 bases clipped from V and 5 bases from J, the junction kept 6 bases outside the gene matches. This CDR3 is CASSRLAGGKKDTQYF. CDR3 in DNA: TGTGCCAGCAGCCGACTAGCGGGGGGGAAGAAAGATACGCAGTATTTT.

The chain uses TRBV12-5 and TRBJ1-4, with 7 bases matching TRBD1. Looked up from germline, CDR1 is LGHNT and CDR2 is FRNRAP. The length of the CDR3 is 19 residues. The ends lost 6 bases at V and 1 base at J; junction bases unmatched: 17. In nucleotides, the CDR3 is TGTGCTAGTGGGCAAAGACAGGGTTTGATGCGCCAAACTAATGAAAAACTGTTTTTT. It codes for CASGQRQGLMRQTNEKLFF.

The J gene is TRBJ1-3, the V gene TRBV5-6, with D possibly TRBD1 on 6 matching bases. Germline V gene sequence: CDR1 SGHDT, CDR2 YYEEEE. The CDR3 runs to 19 residues. V lost 4 bases and J lost 1, with 24 bases in between. The CDR3 loop reads CASSHPLSTGDVSGNTIYF. The CDR3 DNA is TGTGCCAGCAGCCACCCCTTATCGACAGGCGACGTATCTGGAAACACCATATATTTT.

The chain is built from TRBV7-3 and TRBJ2-5; 11 positions agree with TRBD1. The CDR3 spans 17 residues. V was clipped by 1 base and J by 4 bases; unmatched bases: 8. The germline CDR1 and CDR2 sequences are SGHTA and FQGTGA. CDR3 nucleotide sequence: TGTGCCAGCAGCTTAATTGGGACAGGGGGTTATGGAGAGACCCAGTACTTC. It yields the protein CASSLIGTGGYGETQYF.

This clone was observed a few times. This chain's CDR3 is CSASLQAGGYEQYF. CDR3 in DNA: TGCAGTGCTAGTTTACAGGCCGGGGGCTACGAGCAGTACTTC. The rearrangement links TRBV20-1 to TRBJ2-7; tentatively, D is TRBD2 (6 bases). V lost 3 bases, J lost 3 bases, and 15 bases lay in between. The CDR3 is made up of 14 amino acids. CDR1 and CDR2 from the germline V gene are DFQATT and SNEGSKA (reference sequence).

The rearrangement uses TRBV2 and TRBJ1-1; TRBD1 might be the D (5 bases). CDR1 SNHLY and CDR2 FYNNEI come from the germline V gene. V was pared by 0 bases and J by 1 base, with 9 bases between. The CDR3 contains 15 residues. This CDR3 reads CASSEAPTANTEAFF. The CDR3 DNA reads as TGTGCCAGCAGTGAAGCCCCGACAGCGAACACTGAAGCTTTCTTT.

As for this clone: The sample holds other DNA sequences that translate to the same CDR3. CDR3: CASSVGTGKNIQYF. CDR3 in DNA: TGTGCCAGCAGCGTAGGGACAGGTAAAAACATTCAGTACTTC. V usage is TRBV9 and J usage is TRBJ2-4; TRBD1 matches at 7 bases. The CDR3 is 14 residues long. V dropped 0 bases and J dropped 4; count of bases not matched to a gene: 1. Germline V gives CDR1 SGDLS, CDR2 YYNGEE.

The J gene is TRBJ1-3, the V gene TRBV4-2, with no clear D. V lost 0 bases and J 0 bases, leaving 6 bases between the germline ends. The CDR3 has 15 residues. Germline V gene sequence: CDR1 LGHNA, CDR2 YNFKEQ. The chain's CDR3 is CASSQETSSGNTIYF. The CDR3 bases are TGTGCCAGCAGCCAAGAAACCAGCTCTGGAAACACCATATATTTT.

The CDR3 DNA follows: TGTGCCAGCAGTTCCCAGGGGATCCACGAGCAGTACTTC. It yields the protein CASSSQGIHEQYF. The chain uses TRBV2 and TRBJ2-7; D may be TRBD1 (6 bases). The germline gives CDR1 SNHLY, CDR2 FYNNEI. The CDR3 spans 13 residues. The ends were cut back, 5 bases at V and 5 bases at J, with 13 bases in the middle.

This chain connects TRBV7-2 to TRBJ2-7; 7 positions agree with TRBD1. CDR1 is SGHTA, CDR2 FQGNSA, per germline. J was trimmed by 5 bases and V by 4 bases; bases with no gene match: 8. The CDR3 totals 14 residues. CDR3 protein: CASSWRQGEDEQYF. The DNA of the CDR3 is TGTGCCAGCAGCTGGCGACAGGGTGAGGACGAGCAGTACTTC.

Written as DNA, the CDR3 is TGTGCCAGCTCACCAGATAAGACAGGGATTGGCCCGAACACCGGGGAGCTGTTTTTT. Residues: CASSPDKTGIGPNTGELFF. V usage is TRBV18 and J usage is TRBJ2-2; TRBD1 matches at 7 bases. Trimming at V came to 2 bases and at J to 0 bases, leaving 12 bases not matched to a gene. Germline V gives CDR1 KGHSH, CDR2 LQKENI. This CDR3 has 19 residues.

J is TRBJ2-7 and V is TRBV6-5, with TRBD1 identical over 9 bases. Germline V CDR1 and CDR2: MNHEY, SVGAGI. The CDR3 extends over 14 amino acids. V was pared by 8 bases and J by 3 bases, with 8 bases of the junction left unmatched. CDR3 loop: CASGTGQGRYEQYF. CDR3 DNA sequence: TGTGCCAGCGGCACTGGACAGGGGCGCTACGAGCAGTACTTC.

The rearrangement links TRBV19 to TRBJ2-3; a weak D match, TRBD2 (5 bases). The germline V gene has CDR1 LNHDA and CDR2 SQIVND (reference sequence). The CDR3 totals 13 residues. V was clipped by 4 bases and J by 4 bases, with 9 bases between them. CDR3 DNA: TGTGCCAGTAGTAGTCTTAGCGCAGATACGCAGTATTTT. Residues: CASSSLSADTQYF.